This T cell receptor (beta chain) was captured by sequencing in a study of cytomegalovirus exposure and HLA in healthy donors. This PCR relied on a set of 60 Vbeta primers and 13 Jbeta primers. Sequencing used immunoSEQ multiplex PCR; TCRdb keeps in-frame clones, though not all of them. The data hold tens of thousands of clones, with over 65% observed a single time. With respect to this clone: What it recognizes is unknown.

The length of the CDR3 is 16 residues. V lost 4 bases to trimming and J lost 4 bases; unmatched junction nucleotides: 11. Germline-derived CDR1 and CDR2 are SGHTS and YDEGEE. Study results and limitations: Among TCR beta chains of equal frequency, HLA-associated ones were more clonally expanded in a later analysis.

This clonotype originated in a man aged 40-50 years in good health and CMV-seropositive. The specimen sequenced was PBMCs. The V and J genes are TRBV5-8 and TRBJ2-5; 9 nucleotides align to TRBD2. The DNA of the CDR3 is TGTGCCAGCAGCCTAAGAATAGCGGGAGAAGGAGAGACCCAGTACTTC. Residues: CASSLRIAGEGETQYF. Based on the CDR3 plus reference TRBV5-8 and TRBJ2-5, the full variable domain is EAGVTQSPTHLIKTRGQQATLRCSPISGHTSVYWYQQALGLGLQFLLWYDEGEERNRGNFPPRFSGRQFPNYSSELNVNALELEDSALYLCASSLRIAGEGETQYFGPGTRLLVL.